This paragraph reports one T cell receptor (beta chain). As yet, its antigen is unknown. V was pared by 3 bases and J by 3 bases, with 3 bases of the junction left unmatched. The CDR3 covers 16 residues. In germline, CDR1 is SGHNT, CDR2 YYREEE (reference sequence). PCR amplification relied on 60 Vbeta primers (plus 13 Jbeta primers). Repertoires were generated with immunoSEQ multiplex PCR, while TCRdb's copy carries only in-frame clones and drops some. The data contain a few hundred thousand clones, around 81% of them seen just once; the ten biggest clones take up 8%. This sample was taken from a study of cytomegalovirus exposure and HLA in healthy donors. Study-wide results and limits: Later on, an analysis tied 15,000 to 20,000 TCR beta sequences to HLA alleles at 0.05 false discovery rate. Data from an earlier analysis indicated that most TCR beta V segments were productive either about 90% or about 30% of the time.

The sequence was collected from a woman aged 55-69 years in good health and CMV-seropositive. Material: PBMCs. The chain is built from TRBV5-4 and TRBJ2-2; 12 nucleotides line up with TRBD2. DNA of the CDR3: TGTGCCAGCAGCTCCCTAGCGGGAGGGGACACCGGGGAGCTGTTTTTT. Its translation is CASSSLAGGDTGELFF. The full variable domain, in which reference TRBV5-4 and TRBJ2-2 provide the parts outside the CDR3, is ETGVTQSPTHLIKTRGQQVTLRCSSQSGHNTVSWYQQALGQGPQFIFQYYREEENGRGNFPPRFSGLQFPNYSSELNVNALELDDSALYLCASSSLAGGDTGELFFGEGSRLTVL.